This T cell receptor beta chain derives from a study of CD8+ T cells in alopecia areata. General study findings and limits: Although TCR sharing was seen in mice, sharing across patients was less clear, possibly for HLA-related reasons. Higher clonality than in normal scalp was seen in lesional scalp, especially alopecia totalis/universalis. Tofacitinib significantly reduced both scalp clonality and expanded CD8+ clones among the top 100.

Stated treatment: oral pan-JAK inhibitor, 5-10 mg twice daily. Peripheral blood, together with lesional scalp punch biopsies, was collected from alopecia areata patients. Sequencing templates came from extracted RNA that was reverse transcribed into cDNA. This table comes from immunoSEQ multiplex PCR, and its TCRdb copy is limited to in-frame clones, with some not included. The sample has about 200,000 clones, 50% to 60% seen once; the top ten hold approximately 3.4%. Trimming took 2 bases from V and 2 from J, leaving 3 bases between them. This CDR3 has 12 residues. Germline V gene lookup returns CDR1 KGHSH and CDR2 LQKENI. A note on this clone: Its specificity is unknown.

Sample: CD4+ T cells sorted from blood, taken at week 4, from a patient treated with tofacitinib. The TCR originated in a human donor with alopecia areata. This sequence joins TRBV18 and TRBJ1-2; D not resolved. DNA of the CDR3: TGTGCCAGCTCACCAAACAACTATGGCTACACCTTC. Encoded protein: CASSPNNYGYTF.